This T cell receptor beta chain was found in a study of blood T cell repertoires in COVID-19. Across the study: The United States, Italy and Spain provided the acute and convalescent COVID-19 samples. T cells, B-cell-depleted T cells, or PBMCs provided the cDNA or gDNA that served as material.

Germline CDR1 and CDR2: MNHNY and SVGAGI (reference sequence). The CDR3 runs 15 residues. Trimming took 6 bases from V and 1 from J, leaving 12 bases between them. In the original analysis: Amplification of reference gene primers was used by the study to estimate nucleated cell counts. The method was immunoSEQ multiplex PCR; TCRdb's version includes in-frame clones alone and lacks a portion of them. Clonal size and the V and J genes are those of that table, whereas D and trimming came from the DNA. This sample has some 460,000 clones; around nine tenths occur once, and the top ten carry just under 2%. Participants came from some 23 US areas, aged roughly 18 to 90 years.

The material sequenced was PBMCs or T cells enriched from blood (not recorded which). This receptor was identified in a woman aged 18 to 35 with acute COVID-19. This sequence joins TRBV6-6 and TRBJ2-2; D is possibly TRBD1 (6 bases). The CDR3 DNA reads as TGTGCCAGCAGGCCTCCGGGACAGAACACCGGGGAGCTGTTTTTT. This sequence encodes CASRPPGQNTGELFF.